The 24 T cell receptor beta chains given below trace back to one sample, sequenced in a study of cytomegalovirus exposure and HLA in healthy donors. The PCR used 60 Vbeta and 13 Jbeta primers. Using immunoSEQ multiplex PCR, the repertoire was profiled, and TCRdb retains in-frame clones only, with some absent. In the table there are fewer than 100,000 clones, more than 60% of which are singletons. The sequenced sample consisted of PBMCs. The receptors shown here come from a man aged 60 to 75 in good health and CMV-seropositive.

This chain joins TRBV4-3 and TRBJ2-3; TRBD2 agrees at 7 bases. Germline V gene lookup returns CDR1 LGHNA and CDR2 YSLEER. The CDR3 runs 15 residues. V gave up 3 bases and J gave up 2 bases; unmatched junction bases: 5. This CDR3 is CASSQGGVNTDTQYF. In DNA, the CDR3 is TGCGCCAGCAGCCAGGGGGGGGTCAACACAGATACGCAGTATTTT.

The chain uses TRBV5-1 and TRBJ2-1; 10 positions match TRBD2. Germline CDR1 reads SGHRS; CDR2 reads YFSETQ. The V and J ends lost 5 bases and 3 bases, in that order; junction bases with no gene match: 8. This CDR3 has 16 residues. The CDR3 nucleotides are TGCGCCAGCAGAAGCTCTAGCGGGGGAATCTACAATGAGCAGTTCTTC. Protein product: CASRSSSGGIYNEQFF.

This sequence joins TRBV7-9 and TRBJ2-3; the D is unclear. Germline V gene sequence: CDR1 SEHNR, CDR2 FQNEAQ (reference sequence). The V and J ends lost 4 bases and 2 bases respectively, with 13 bases between them. This CDR3 is built from 15 residues. In nucleotides, the CDR3 is TGTGCCAGCAGCTCCGCGACATCCCTCACAGATACGCAGTATTTT. It codes for CASSSATSLTDTQYF.

The chain combines TRBV5-6 with TRBJ2-1; 9 bases match TRBD2. Unmatched junction bases numbered 7, after V lost 4 bases and J lost 5 bases. The CDR3 is 15 residues long. Germline V gene data show CDR1 as SGHDT and CDR2 as YYEEEE. This CDR3 is CASSPLAGVNNEQFF. The CDR3 DNA reads as TGTGCCAGCAGCCCCTTAGCGGGGGTAAACAATGAGCAGTTCTTC. The whole variable domain, remainder taken from reference TRBV5-6 and TRBJ2-1, is DAGVTQSPTHLIKTRGQQVTLRCSPKSGHDTVSWYQQALGQGPQFIFQYYEEEERQRGNFPDRFSGHQFPNYSSELNVNALLLGDSALYLCASSPLAGVNNEQFFGPGTRLTVL.

This clone was found once. This chain connects TRBV13 to TRBJ2-1, with D possibly TRBD2 on 5 matching bases. Germline V gene data show CDR1 as PRHDT and CDR2 as FYEKMQ (reference sequence). The CDR3 contains 12 residues. Trimming took off 6 bases at V and 9 bases at J, with 12 bases between the two ends. CDR3 DNA: TGTGCCAGCAGACGAGAGGCGGGTGAGCAGTTCTTC. Amino acid sequence: CASRREAGEQFF.

The chain combines TRBV2 with TRBJ2-5; 8 nucleotides line up with TRBD1. Germline V lookup: CDR1 SNHLY, CDR2 FYNNEI. V lost 7 bases, J lost 2 bases, and 9 bases stayed unmatched. The CDR3 covers 15 residues. Here the CDR3 reads CASKDRGQDQETQYF. CDR3 coding DNA: TGTGCCAGCAAAGACAGGGGCCAAGATCAAGAGACCCAGTACTTC.

The chain couples TRBV19 to TRBJ2-1; 11 nucleotides match TRBD2. This CDR3 is 15 amino acids long. The ends lost 6 bases at V and 4 bases at J; junction bases unmatched: 5. Looked up from germline, CDR1 is LNHDA and CDR2 is SQIVND (reference sequence). The CDR3 here is CASRLLAGDYNEQFF. For the CDR3, the DNA is TGTGCCAGTAGATTACTAGCGGGGGATTACAATGAGCAGTTCTTC.

The chain recombines TRBV28 with TRBJ1-1, with TRBD1 as a possible D gene (5 bases). Germline lookup yields CDR1 MDHEN and CDR2 SYDVKM. Trimming took off 4 bases at V and 5 bases at J, with 11 bases between the two ends. The CDR3 covers 13 residues. The CDR3: CASSSAGLTEAFF. CDR3 nucleotide sequence: TGTGCCAGCAGTTCTGCGGGGCTGACTGAAGCTTTCTTT.

The V call is TRBV7-9, the J call TRBJ1-3; D is unclear. This CDR3 contains 14 residues. The V and J ends lost 0 bases and 0 bases respectively, with 3 bases between them. Looked up from germline, CDR1 is SEHNR and CDR2 is FQNEAQ (reference sequence). CDR3 sequence (DNA): TGTGCCAGCAGCTTAGCCCTCTCTGGAAACACCATATATTTT. Protein product: CASSLALSGNTIYF.

The chain joins TRBV6-5 to TRBJ1-6; 7 bases agree with TRBD1. This CDR3 is built from 14 residues. Losses at the gene ends were 2 bases for V and 13 bases for J; bases not matched to a gene: 8. Germline assignment: CDR1 MNHEY and CDR2 SVGAGI. The CDR3 DNA reads TGTGCCAGCAGTTACGAGGGGGCGGACAGGCCCCTCCACTTT. Protein sequence: CASSYEGADRPLHF.

The CDR3 protein is CASSLGLARGETQYF. CDR3 nucleotides: TGTGCCAGCAGCTTAGGACTAGCGAGAGGAGAGACCCAGTACTTC. V gene TRBV5-4 combines with J gene TRBJ2-5, with 9 bases lining up with TRBD2. Germline V lookup: CDR1 SGHNT, CDR2 YYREEE (reference sequence). CDR3 length: 15 amino acids. V gave up 2 bases and J gave up 4 bases; unmatched junction bases: 6.

The genes are TRBV28 and TRBJ2-2; TRBD2 matches 9 bases. J gave up 3 bases and V 6 bases, and 5 bases lay outside the gene matches. Germline CDR1 is MDHEN and CDR2 is SYDVKM. The length of the CDR3 is 15 residues. CDR3 residues: CASSPSGGYTGELFF. CDR3 coding DNA: TGTGCCAGCAGCCCGAGCGGGGGGTACACCGGGGAGCTGTTTTTT.

The V gene is TRBV19, the J gene TRBJ2-7; 9 positions match TRBD2. Germline V gene lookup returns CDR1 LNHDA and CDR2 SQIVND (reference sequence). J was trimmed by 3 bases and V by 3 bases; bases with no gene match: 9. This CDR3 spans 16 amino acids. DNA for the CDR3: TGTGCCAGTAGTATGGCGACTAGCGGCCCGTTCTACGAGCAGTACTTC. Amino acids: CASSMATSGPFYEQYF.

The chain links TRBV19 to TRBJ1-1; 7 nucleotides align to TRBD1. The germline V gene encodes CDR1 LNHDA and CDR2 SQIVND (reference sequence). The CDR3 consists of 15 residues. After removal of 4 bases from V and 6 bases from J, the junction contained 11 bases not matched to a gene. CDR3 loop: CASSTTGWRIPEAFF. The CDR3 region has the DNA TGTGCCAGTAGTACGACAGGGTGGAGAATACCTGAAGCTTTCTTT.

This clone was counted between two and nine times. The chain is built from TRBV4-3 and TRBJ2-7; the D gene is possibly TRBD2 (6 bases). This CDR3 has 14 residues. V was pared by 5 bases and J by 2 bases, with 13 bases between. Germline assignment: CDR1 LGHNA and CDR2 YSLEER. As DNA, the CDR3 is TGCGCCAGCAGCGAAGGGAGACTAGCCTACGAGCAGTACTTC. It is translated as CASSEGRLAYEQYF.

This clone was counted once. The gene calls are TRBV28 and TRBJ1-5; 10 bases are a match to TRBD1. Germline CDR1 and CDR2: MDHEN and SYDVKM. This CDR3 contains 14 residues. V lost 5 bases to trimming and J lost 6 bases; unmatched junction nucleotides: 4. CDR3 loop: CASSQTGGGQPQHF. DNA of the CDR3: TGTGCCAGCAGTCAGACAGGGGGCGGTCAGCCCCAGCATTTT.

As DNA, the CDR3 is TGTGCCAGTAGTTCGTCAGGTGGTTACAATGAGCAGTTCTTC. Translating gives CASSSSGGYNEQFF. V usage is TRBV19 and J usage is TRBJ2-1; D unclear. V lost 5 bases and J 4 bases, leaving 12 bases between the germline ends. Germline CDR1 LNHDA, CDR2 SQIVND (reference sequence). The CDR3 has 14 amino acids. The whole variable domain, remainder taken from reference TRBV19 and TRBJ2-1, is DGGITQSPKYLFRKEGQNVTLSCEQNLNHDAMYWYRQDPGQGLRLIYYSQIVNDFQKGDIAEGYSVSREKKESFPLTVTSAQKNPTAFYLCASSSSGGYNEQFFGPGTRLTVL.

The V and J genes are TRBV7-9 and TRBJ2-1; D unclear. The CDR3 sequence is 14 residues long. Deletions cut 1 base from V and 8 bases from J, with 12 bases between. Germline CDR1 SEHNR, CDR2 FQNEAQ (reference sequence). CDR3 bases: TGTGCCAGCAGCTTAGGTGCTGGCGGCTATGAGCAGTTCTTC. As protein: CASSLGAGGYEQFF.

The V and J genes are TRBV5-1 and TRBJ1-2, with 7 bases that match TRBD1. The germline CDR1 and CDR2 sequences are SGHRS and YFSETQ. This CDR3 contains 13 residues. J gave up 8 bases and V 0 bases, and 4 bases lay outside the gene matches. The CDR3 protein is CASSLVRGLGYTF. In DNA form, the CDR3 reads TGCGCCAGCAGCTTGGTTAGGGGGCTAGGCTACACCTTC.

The chain uses TRBV27 and TRBJ1-1; weak D call: TRBD1 (6 bases). V was trimmed by 2 bases and J by 0 bases, leaving 16 bases between them. The CDR3 covers 17 residues. Germline lookup yields CDR1 MNHEY and CDR2 SMNVEV (reference sequence). CDR3 nucleotides: TGTGCCAGCAGTTTAAGTGGTCAGGGGAACCTGAACACTGAAGCTTTCTTT. It codes for CASSLSGQGNLNTEAFF.

V and J are TRBV6-5 and TRBJ1-6, with 7 bases matching TRBD1. The V and J ends lost 7 bases and 0 bases, in that order; junction bases with no gene match: 3. The CDR3 loop spans 15 amino acids. Germline V gene sequence: CDR1 MNHEY, CDR2 SVGAGI. CDR3 loop: CASKTGDSYNSPLHF. CDR3 nucleotides: TGTGCCAGCAAAACAGGGGACTCCTATAATTCACCCCTCCACTTT.

The chain couples TRBV10-1 to TRBJ1-1, with unresolved D. This CDR3 region has 15 residues. V gave up 3 bases and J gave up 0 bases, with 11 bases separating them. The germline V gene encodes CDR1 WNHNN and CDR2 SYGVQD (reference sequence). The CDR3 DNA sequence: TGCGCCAGCAGTGAACGCAAGGGAGTGAACACTGAAGCTTTCTTT. This encodes CASSERKGVNTEAFF.

This sequence joins TRBV6-5 and TRBJ2-7; 8 nucleotides line up with TRBD1. The CDR3 runs to 14 residues. Germline V CDR1 and CDR2: MNHEY, SVGAGI. V was pared by 5 bases and J by 5 bases, with 8 bases of the junction left unmatched. DNA of the CDR3: TGTGCCAGCAGTATGGGACAGGACCGCAACGAGCAGTACTTC. It encodes CASSMGQDRNEQYF.

The rearrangement uses TRBV7-2 and TRBJ1-2; 12 nucleotides agree with TRBD1. The V gene's germline CDR1 is SGHTA and CDR2 FQGNSA. J was trimmed by 8 bases and V by 2 bases; bases with no gene match: 12. This CDR3 contains 17 residues. CDR3 region: CASSLFGTGGSEKGYTF. As DNA, the CDR3 is TGTGCCAGCAGCTTATTCGGGACAGGGGGCTCGGAAAAAGGCTACACCTTC.